Listed below are T cell receptor beta chains from one sample, sequenced in a study of OX40 agonist ivuxolimab in advanced cancers. TCRdb's copy holds only in-frame clones and misses some; the assay was immunoSEQ multiplex PCR. Of tens of thousands of clones detected, 75% to 95% appear once; the ten largest clones hold roughly 8.7%. Sequenced material: CD4+ or CD8+ T cells sorted from blood, taken in a trial of the OX40 agonist ivuxolimab. The receptors here all came from an adult with an advanced solid tumor such as melanoma, head and neck, liver or kidney cancer. CDR3s include the opening cysteine and the closing phenylalanine or tryptophan. Fields, in order: J gene, D gene, clone size, V gene, CDR3 protein, CDR3 DNA. The D gene is left open where the match is weak. Rows give clone size only sometimes, using once, few, many, or a class for an expanded clone.

TRBJ2-1 | NA | NA | TRBV9 | CASSVADNEQFF | TGTGCCAGCAGCGTAGCGGATAATGAGCAGTTCTTC
TRBJ2-7 | NA | NA | TRBV6-5 | CASSYSPLGVEQYF | TGTGCCAGCAGTTACTCCCCACTGGGAGTCGAGCAGTACTTC
TRBJ1-1 | NA | NA | TRBV5-1 | CASSLGENTEAFF | TGCGCCAGCAGCTTGGGAGAGAACACTGAAGCTTTCTTT
TRBJ1-5 | TRBD1 | NA | TRBV6-1 | CASSARTGGFQPQHF | TGTGCCAGCAGCGCCCGGACAGGGGGCTTTCAGCCCCAGCATTTT
TRBJ1-2 | NA | once | TRBV4-1 | CASSQAGVGYTF | TGCGCCAGCAGCCAAGCGGGTGTCGGCTACACCTTC
TRBJ2-5 | TRBD2 | NA | TRBV11-2 | CASSLGGLAGVVETQYF | TGTGCCAGCAGCTTAGGAGGACTAGCGGGAGTCGTGGAGACCCAGTACTTC
TRBJ2-7 | TRBD1 | NA | TRBV28 | CASSYTGQGVGSYEQYF | TGTGCCAGCAGTTACACAGGACAGGGGGTAGGCTCCTACGAGCAGTACTTC
TRBJ2-7 | TRBD1 | NA | TRBV4-1 | CASSWGTGDYEQYF | TGCGCCAGCAGCTGGGGGACAGGGGACTACGAGCAGTACTTC
TRBJ2-5 | NA | NA | TRBV5-1 | CASSLGTDQETQYF | TGCGCCAGCAGCTTGGGAACGGACCAAGAGACCCAGTACTTC
TRBJ1-5 | TRBD1 | once | TRBV6-5 | CASSYTTGASNQPQHF | TGTGCCAGCAGTTACACGACAGGGGCGAGCAATCAGCCCCAGCATTTT
TRBJ2-7 | NA | NA | TRBV5-1 | CASSWGHEREQYF | TGCGCCAGCAGTTGGGGGCACGAAAGGGAGCAGTACTTC
TRBJ2-1 | NA | NA | TRBV9 | CASTPLLAASYNEQFF | TGTGCCAGCACCCCCTTATTAGCGGCCTCCTACAATGAGCAGTTCTTC
TRBJ1-4 | NA | NA | TRBV5-4 | CASSLVGGKLFF | TGTGCCAGCAGCTTGGTAGGCGGAAAACTGTTTTTT
TRBJ2-3 | NA | NA | TRBV5-1 | CASEAESTDTQYF | TGCGCCTCGGAGGCGGAAAGCACAGATACGCAGTATTTT
TRBJ2-5 | NA | NA | TRBV7-6 | CASSPRGGGNQETQYF | TGTGCCAGCAGTCCAAGGGGAGGCGGAAACCAAGAGACCCAGTACTTC
TRBJ2-7 | TRBD2 | NA | TRBV30 | CAWSVGAGGYEQYF | TGTGCCTGGAGTGTCGGGGCGGGAGGGTACGAGCAGTACTTC
TRBJ2-7 | TRBD2 | NA | TRBV19 | CASSRSGSSYEQYF | TGTGCCAGTAGTAGGAGCGGGAGCTCCTACGAGCAGTACTTC
TRBJ2-1 | TRBD2 | once | TRBV5-1 | CASSLVRPGLAGVSEQFF | TGCGCCAGCAGCTTGGTTCGACCGGGACTAGCGGGAGTCAGTGAGCAGTTCTTC
TRBJ2-4 | TRBD2 | NA | TRBV27 | CASSVAGTGGKNIQYF | TGTGCCAGCAGTGTAGCCGGGACGGGAGGCAAAAACATTCAGTACTTC
TRBJ2-7 | TRBD2 | NA | TRBV5-1 | CASSPRLAGFNPYEQYF | TGCGCCAGCAGCCCAAGACTAGCGGGATTCAATCCTTACGAGCAGTACTTC